One sample yielded the 15 T cell receptor beta chains listed below, sequenced in a study of blood T cell repertoires in COVID-19. Profiled with immunoSEQ multiplex PCR; TCRdb holds only in-frame clones, not every one. The table includes approximately 150,000 clones, more than 60% detected once. Sequenced: peripheral blood. The source of these receptors is a woman aged 60 to 75 with acute or convalescent COVID-19.

This clone was counted once. The V gene is TRBV6-5, the J gene TRBJ2-1; D perhaps matches TRBD2 (6 bases). The CDR3 is 15 amino acids. CDR1 is MNHEY, CDR2 SVGAGI, per germline. Trimming removed 4 bases at V and 4 bases at J, with 14 bases between. CDR3 loop: CASSLRLGGYNEQFF. The CDR3 DNA reads as TGTGCCAGCAGTTTACGACTAGGCGGGTACAATGAGCAGTTCTTC.

CDR3 sequence (DNA): TGTGCCAGCTCGGGACAGAGCAAAAACATTCAGTACTTC. It codes for CASSGQSKNIQYF. V is TRBV18 and J is TRBJ2-4; 7 bases map to TRBD1. The CDR3 has 13 residues. The V segment lost 6 bases and the J segment 3 bases; nucleotides outside the gene matches: 2. Germline V lookup: CDR1 KGHSH, CDR2 LQKENI.

This clone has more than one count but fewer than ten. The chain uses TRBV6-1 and TRBJ1-6; D remains ambiguous. The V gene lost 0 bases and the J gene lost 7 bases, with 7 bases spanning the gap. Germline loops: CDR1 MNHNS, CDR2 SASEGT. The CDR3 totals 14 residues. In DNA form, the CDR3 reads TGTGCCAGCAGTGAAGCACAGATAAATTCACCCCTCCACTTT. This gives the protein CASSEAQINSPLHF.

The chain has TRBV7-9 and TRBJ2-7, with D perhaps matching TRBD2 (6 bases). The CDR3 length is 12 residues. CDR1 is SEHNR, CDR2 FQNEAQ, per germline (reference sequence). The V and J ends lost 5 bases and 6 bases respectively, with 11 bases between them. The CDR3 sequence is CASSLFGGEQYF. The CDR3 bases are TGTGCCAGCAGCCTCTTCGGGGGCGAGCAGTACTTC.

The chain is built from TRBV6-6 and TRBJ2-7; TRBD1 agrees at 7 bases. CDR3 length equals 15 residues. Per germline, CDR1 MNHNY and CDR2 SVGAGI (reference sequence). V shed 2 bases and J 5 bases; nucleotides not matched to a gene: 9. CDR3 DNA: TGTGCCAGCAGTTACCGACAGGGATGGATGAACGAGCAGTACTTC. Protein product: CASSYRQGWMNEQYF.

This chain links TRBV15 with TRBJ2-1; 13 bases map to TRBD2. The CDR3 runs to 16 residues. With 0 bases clipped from V and 13 bases from J, the junction kept 9 bases outside the gene matches. Per the germline V gene, CDR1 is LNHNV and CDR2 is YYDKDF (reference sequence). The CDR3 sequence: CATSRDVLAGGRNQFF. The DNA for the CDR3 is TGTGCCACCAGCAGAGATGTACTAGCGGGAGGGCGCAATCAGTTCTTC.

CDR3 loop: CASSLAGVTYEQYF. CDR3 coding DNA: TGTGCCAGCAGCTTAGCGGGAGTAACCTACGAGCAGTACTTC. This sequence joins TRBV7-8 and TRBJ2-7; D might be TRBD2 (5 bases). The CDR3 is made up of 14 amino acids. Germline-derived CDR1 and CDR2 are SGHVS and FQNEAQ. The V and J ends lost 0 bases and 2 bases respectively, with 8 bases between them.

The rearrangement joins TRBV28 to TRBJ1-2; 8 bases align to TRBD1. The trim removed 7 bases at V and 7 bases at J, leaving 8 bases unmatched. Germline V gene sequence: CDR1 MDHEN, CDR2 SYDVKM. This CDR3 is built from 13 residues. The CDR3 nucleotides are TGTGCCAGCACCCTCGGGACAGGAGGTGGCTACACCTTC. This sequence encodes CASTLGTGGGYTF.

This chain connects TRBV3-1 (or the pseudogene TRBV3-2) to TRBJ2-3; TRBD1 might be the D (6 bases). Germline V gene data show CDR1 as LGHDT and CDR2 as YNNKEL (reference sequence). This CDR3 spans 15 amino acids. Trimming removed 4 bases from V and 1 base from J, with 12 bases in between. This CDR3 is CASSPRDTGTDTQYF. As DNA, the CDR3 is TGTGCCAGCAGCCCCCGGGACACTGGCACAGATACGCAGTATTTT.

This clone was counted between two and nine times. V is TRBV6-5 and J is TRBJ1-1, with D perhaps matching TRBD1 (5 bases). CDR1 and CDR2 (germline): MNHEY, SVGAGI. The CDR3 runs 13 residues. V lost 6 bases to trimming and J lost 7 bases, with 15 bases between them. CDR3 region: CASRPQGSDEAFF. DNA of the CDR3: TGTGCCAGCAGACCCCAGGGTTCCGATGAAGCTTTCTTT.

The chain links TRBV10-3 to TRBJ1-1, with D unclear. Looked up from germline, CDR1 is ENHRY and CDR2 is SYGVKD. CDR3 length equals 12 residues. V was cut by 3 bases and J by 4 bases, with 6 bases left in between. CDR3 bases: TGTGCCATCAGTGAAACAAGCACTGAAGCTTTCTTT. This sequence encodes CAISETSTEAFF.

In the case of this clone: Other nucleotide sequences in the sample specify the same CDR3. The chain links TRBV28 to TRBJ1-5; D call uncertain. V shed 3 bases and J shed 2 bases, with 11 bases lying between them. The CDR3 covers 15 residues. The germline V gene encodes CDR1 MDHEN and CDR2 SYDVKM. Here the CDR3 DNA reads TGTGCCAGCAGTTTGTCTCTAGCGGGCAATCAGCCCCAGCATTTT. Translated, it gives CASSLSLAGNQPQHF.

This clone has just a few counts. The J gene is TRBJ2-7, the V gene TRBV28; 7 bases agree with TRBD1. V lost 6 bases and J lost 4; bases outside the gene matches: 6. The germline gives CDR1 MDHEN, CDR2 SYDVKM. This CDR3 contains 13 residues. The CDR3 reads CASSLGQKYEQYF. CDR3 sequence (DNA): TGTGCCAGCAGCCTGGGACAGAAATACGAGCAGTACTTC.

The rearrangement uses TRBV3-1 (or the pseudogene TRBV3-2) and TRBJ1-6; D ambiguous. V dropped 1 base and J dropped 8 bases, with 3 bases sitting between them. The CDR3 has 12 amino acids. Germline V lookup: CDR1 LGHDT, CDR2 YNNKEL (reference sequence). The CDR3 is CASSQVDSPLHF. The DNA for the CDR3 is TGTGCCAGCAGCCAAGTAGATTCACCCCTCCACTTT.

The chain carries TRBV6-4 and TRBJ1-2, with 9 nucleotides matching TRBD1. The CDR3 is 13 residues long. CDR1 is MRHNA, CDR2 SNTAGT, per germline. Trimming at V came to 4 bases and at J to 4 bases, leaving 1 base not matched to a gene. In DNA, the CDR3 is TGTGCCAGCAGTGCGGACAGGGGCTATGGCTACACCTTC. It encodes CASSADRGYGYTF.